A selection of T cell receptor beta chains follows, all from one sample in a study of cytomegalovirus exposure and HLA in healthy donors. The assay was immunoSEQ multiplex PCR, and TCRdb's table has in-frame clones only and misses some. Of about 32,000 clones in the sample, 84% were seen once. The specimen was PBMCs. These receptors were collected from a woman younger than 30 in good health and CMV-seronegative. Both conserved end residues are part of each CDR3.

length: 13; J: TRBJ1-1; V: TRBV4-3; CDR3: CASSGQLNTEAFF
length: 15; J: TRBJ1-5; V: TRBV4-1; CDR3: CASSQATGNYQPQHF
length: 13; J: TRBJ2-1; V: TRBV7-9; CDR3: CASSSGLYNEQFF
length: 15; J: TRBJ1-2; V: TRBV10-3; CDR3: CAISESREDALGYTF
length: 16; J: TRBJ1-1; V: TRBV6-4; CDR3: CASRRTGVGGNTEAFF
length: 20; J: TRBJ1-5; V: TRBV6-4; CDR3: CASRARGFRGGENRPVSQHF
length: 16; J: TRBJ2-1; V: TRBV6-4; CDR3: CASSPTGTSGGNEQFF
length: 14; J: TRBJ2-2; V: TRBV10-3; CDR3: CAITDRDNTGELFF
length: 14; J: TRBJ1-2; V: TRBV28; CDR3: CASSSRGTGRGYTF
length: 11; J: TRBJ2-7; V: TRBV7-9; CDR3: CASSIAYEQYF
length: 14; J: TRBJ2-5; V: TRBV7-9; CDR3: CASSPGQGGETQYF
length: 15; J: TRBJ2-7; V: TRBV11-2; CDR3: CASSSAGTGAYEQYF
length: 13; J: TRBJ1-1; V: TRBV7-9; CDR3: CASEQLMNTEAFF
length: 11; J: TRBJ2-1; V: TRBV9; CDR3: CASSPGGGQFF
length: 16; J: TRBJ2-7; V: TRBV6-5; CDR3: CASSYSVTGASYEQYF
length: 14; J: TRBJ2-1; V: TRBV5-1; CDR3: CASSPPEGKGEQFF
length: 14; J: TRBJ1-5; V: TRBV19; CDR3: CASSLTGDRQPQHF
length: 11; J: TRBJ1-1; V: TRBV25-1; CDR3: CASSEGGEAFF
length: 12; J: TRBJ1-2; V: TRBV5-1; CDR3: CASRDTGGGYTF
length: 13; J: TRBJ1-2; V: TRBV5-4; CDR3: CASSLGQGEGYTF
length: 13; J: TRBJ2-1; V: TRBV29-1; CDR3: CSVDRGRLNEQFF
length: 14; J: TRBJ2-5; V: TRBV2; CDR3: CASSYPGGLKTQYF
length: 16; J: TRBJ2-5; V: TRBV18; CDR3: CASSPGSSSFWETQYF
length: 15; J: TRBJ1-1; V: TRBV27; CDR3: CASSVSRGSRTEAFF
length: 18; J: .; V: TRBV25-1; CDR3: CASSDSGTGASGGYEQYF
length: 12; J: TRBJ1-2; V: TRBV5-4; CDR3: CASSPGLGGYTF
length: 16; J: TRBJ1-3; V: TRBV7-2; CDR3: CASSLEGGVGPTTIYF
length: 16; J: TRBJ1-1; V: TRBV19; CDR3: CASSIRQAAGGTEAFF
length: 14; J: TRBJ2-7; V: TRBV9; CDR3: CASSVADRLHEQYF
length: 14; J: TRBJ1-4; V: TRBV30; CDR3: CAWSVGDWTEKLFF
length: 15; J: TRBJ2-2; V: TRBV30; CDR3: CAWSRGQGYTGELFF
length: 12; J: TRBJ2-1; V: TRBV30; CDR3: CAWSVLRNEQFF
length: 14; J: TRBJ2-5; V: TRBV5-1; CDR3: CASSWTSGQETQYF
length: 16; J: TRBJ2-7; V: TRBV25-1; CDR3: CASSERGHLGSGEQYF
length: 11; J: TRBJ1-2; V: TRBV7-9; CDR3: CASSLTGGYTF
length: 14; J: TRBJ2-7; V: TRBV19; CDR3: CASSPRGTSYEQYF
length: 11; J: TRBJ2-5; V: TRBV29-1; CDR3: CSAGGEETQYF
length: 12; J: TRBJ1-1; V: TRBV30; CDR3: CAWSHGQVEAFF
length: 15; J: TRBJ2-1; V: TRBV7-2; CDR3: CASTQWAGAGAEQFF
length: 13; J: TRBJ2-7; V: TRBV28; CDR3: CASSPGNLYEQYF
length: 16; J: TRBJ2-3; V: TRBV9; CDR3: CASSASGTSGLDTQYF
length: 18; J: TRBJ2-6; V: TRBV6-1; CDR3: CASSAMTATVSGANVLTF
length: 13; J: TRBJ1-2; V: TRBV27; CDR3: CASSLSTGGGYPF
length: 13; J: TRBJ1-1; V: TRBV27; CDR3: CASRPGVPTEAFF
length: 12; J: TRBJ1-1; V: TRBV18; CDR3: CASFSGSTEAFF
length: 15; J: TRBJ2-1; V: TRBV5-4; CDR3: CASSARGGSYNEQFF
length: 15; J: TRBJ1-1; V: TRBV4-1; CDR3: CASSQGGELNTEAFF
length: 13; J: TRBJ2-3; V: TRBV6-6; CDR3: CASDRGSTDTQYF
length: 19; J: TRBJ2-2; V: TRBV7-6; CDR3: CASSLERRLAGGYTGELFF
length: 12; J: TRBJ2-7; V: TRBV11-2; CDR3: CASSFDWYEQYF
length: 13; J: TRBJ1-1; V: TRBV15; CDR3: CATRVGADTEAFF
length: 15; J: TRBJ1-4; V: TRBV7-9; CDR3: CASSLAGIGGEKLFF
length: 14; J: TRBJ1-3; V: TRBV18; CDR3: CASSPQGPGNTIYF
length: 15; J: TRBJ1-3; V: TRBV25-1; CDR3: CASSEGTGGGNTIYF
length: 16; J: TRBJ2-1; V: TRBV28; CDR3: CASTTSGGSSYNEQFF
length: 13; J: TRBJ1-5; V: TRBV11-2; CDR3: CASSPSVNQPQHF
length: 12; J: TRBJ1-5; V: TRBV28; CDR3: CASRSTGKPQHF
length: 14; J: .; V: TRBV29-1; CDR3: CSVEIPGKTYEQYF